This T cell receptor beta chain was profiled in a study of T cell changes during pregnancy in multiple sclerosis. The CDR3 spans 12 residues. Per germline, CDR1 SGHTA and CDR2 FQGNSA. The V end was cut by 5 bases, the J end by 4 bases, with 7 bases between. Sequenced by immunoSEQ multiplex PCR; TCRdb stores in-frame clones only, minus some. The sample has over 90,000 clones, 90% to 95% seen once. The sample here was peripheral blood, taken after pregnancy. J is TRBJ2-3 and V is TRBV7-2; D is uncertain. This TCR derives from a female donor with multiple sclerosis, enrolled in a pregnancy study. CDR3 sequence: CASSPIPDTQYF. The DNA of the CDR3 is TGTGCCAGCAGCCCTATTCCAGATACGCAGTATTTT.